This T cell receptor (beta chain) came from a study of CD8 T cells in Susac syndrome. Random-hexamer reverse transcription was applied to roughly 0.5 to 1 ug RNA. TCRdb ran MiXCR on the immunoSEQ multiplex PCR reads and lists one entry per CDR3 protein. The table shows 150,000 to 200,000 distinct CDR3 sequences, with approximately 93% occurring only once. This clonotype was counted a single time. Germline CDR1 reads KGHDR; CDR2 reads SFDVKD. CDR3 length equals 18 residues. V dropped 3 bases and J dropped 0; count of bases not matched to a gene: 7. Sequencing was done on a sample of CD4+ T cells from PBMCs. The rearrangement uses TRBV24-1 and TRBJ2-6; 7 bases match TRBD1. The TCR was taken from a human donor with multiple sclerosis. CDR3 in DNA: TGTGCCACCAGTGATACCCCGGGACAGAGCTCTGGGGCCAACGTCCTGACTTTC. Residues: CATSDTPGQSSGANVLTF.